These 30 T cell receptor beta chains originate from one sample sequenced in a study of blood T cell repertoires in COVID-19. Sequencing was performed with immunoSEQ multiplex PCR; in TCRdb, only in-frame clones are kept and a portion is missing. This sample carries roughly 69,000 clones, about nine tenths of them seen once, and the ten largest clones take about 6.6%. Specimen: peripheral blood. The receptors originated from a man between 50 and 59 years old with active COVID-19.

Points on this clone: This specimen includes other DNA sequences encoding the same CDR3. The rearrangement joins TRBV5-1 to TRBJ2-5, with 9 bases fitting TRBD1. The CDR3 length is 15 residues. Germline V gene data show CDR1 as SGHRS and CDR2 as YFSETQ. With V trimmed by 0 bases and J by 1 base, 1 base remained unmatched. The CDR3 protein is CASSLAGQGQETQYF. The CDR3 DNA follows: TGCGCCAGCAGCTTGGCGGGACAGGGCCAAGAGACCCAGTACTTC.

The chain carries TRBV11-2 and TRBJ2-7; tentatively, D is TRBD2 (6 bases). Trimming took 5 bases from V and 3 from J, leaving 17 bases between them. Germline V gene sequence: CDR1 SGHAT, CDR2 FQNNGV. The CDR3 runs 15 residues. DNA for the CDR3: TGTGCCAGCAGCCTGAGGGGCGGCGGGATCTACGAGCAGTACTTC. Its protein is CASSLRGGGIYEQYF.

The chain combines TRBV29-1 with TRBJ1-2, with 8 bases matching TRBD1. J was trimmed by 10 bases and V by 6 bases; bases with no gene match: 7. The CDR3 length is 11 residues. In germline, CDR1 is SQVTM, CDR2 ANQGSEA. CDR3 sequence reads: CSVGQGGDYTF. In nucleotides, the CDR3 is TGCAGCGTCGGACAGGGAGGAGACTACACCTTC.

The genes are TRBV18 and TRBJ1-6, with D possibly matching TRBD1 (6 bases). From germline, CDR1 is KGHSH and CDR2 LQKENI. Between the trimmed V and J ends, which lost 3 bases and 7 bases, there was a span of 7 bases. The CDR3 sequence is 13 residues long. The CDR3 reads CASSPGANSPLHF. In nucleotides, the CDR3 is TGTGCCAGCTCACCGGGGGCAAATTCACCCCTCCACTTT.

V is TRBV24-1 and J is TRBJ2-7; TRBD2 matches at 12 bases. The V segment lost 2 bases and the J segment 4 bases; nucleotides outside the gene matches: 8. CDR3 length equals 17 residues. CDR1 is KGHDR, CDR2 SFDVKD, per germline. CDR3: CATSDSRLAGVGYEQYF. In nucleotides, the CDR3 is TGTGCCACCAGTGATTCCCGACTAGCGGGGGTTGGTTACGAGCAGTACTTC.

The count of this clone is one. This chain links TRBV12-3 or TRBV12-4 with TRBJ1-1; possibly TRBD1 for D (6 bases). The ends were cut back, 3 bases at V and 5 bases at J, with 10 bases in the middle. This CDR3 contains 13 residues. The CDR3 sequence is CASSLNRETEAFF. The DNA for the CDR3 is TGTGCCAGCAGTTTGAACAGGGAAACTGAAGCTTTCTTT.

Note on this clone: The junction departs from the called germline gene at one end, perhaps through a read error. The chain carries TRBV27 and TRBJ2-2, with a tentative D call TRBD2 (5 bases). Germline values: CDR1 MNHEY, CDR2 SMNVEV (reference sequence). This CDR3 region has 15 residues. CDR3 nucleotide sequence: TGTGCCAGCAGCCCGGGCGGGTCGAACACCGGGGAGCCGTTTTTT. Amino acid sequence: CASSPGGSNTGEPFF.

V and J are TRBV5-6 and TRBJ1-6; D is unresolved. CDR1 and CDR2 (germline): SGHDT, YYEEEE. The germline V and J ends were trimmed by 4 bases and 3 bases, with 14 bases remaining between them. This CDR3 is built from 16 residues. Here the CDR3 reads CASSRKRANYNSPLHF. The DNA of the CDR3 is TGTGCCAGCAGCCGTAAGAGGGCCAACTATAATTCACCCCTCCACTTT.

V gene TRBV7-6 combines with J gene TRBJ1-2; tentatively, D is TRBD1 (6 bases). The germline V gene has CDR1 SGHVS and CDR2 FNYEAQ. Between the trimmed V and J ends, which lost 1 base and 2 bases, there was a span of 20 bases. CDR3 size: 18 residues. Written as DNA, the CDR3 is TGTGCCAGCAGCTTAGTCCCCCACGACAGGTCGACCAACTATGGCTACACCTTC. Its translation: CASSLVPHDRSTNYGYTF.

The rearrangement uses TRBV7-2 and TRBJ2-3; TRBD2 matches at 13 bases. This CDR3 has 14 amino acids. Looked up from germline, CDR1 is SGHTA and CDR2 is FQGNSA. V lost 6 bases and J lost 11; bases outside the gene matches: 8. CDR3 sequence (DNA): TGTGCCAGCAGACGGGGACTAGCGGGGTTGATGCAGTATTTT. It specifies CASRRGLAGLMQYF.

There are a few counts of this clone. CDR3 in amino acids: CSVAGTGDTGELFF. The CDR3 DNA sequence: TGCAGCGTGGCGGGGACAGGGGACACCGGGGAGCTGTTTTTT. The rearrangement links TRBV29-1 to TRBJ2-2; 10 bases align to TRBD1. The CDR3 length is 14 residues. Germline CDR1 and CDR2: SQVTM and ANQGSEA. V dropped 6 bases and J dropped 3; count of bases not matched to a gene: 4.

This chain uses TRBV28 with TRBJ1-2; D is ambiguous. Germline V lookup: CDR1 MDHEN, CDR2 SYDVKM. The CDR3 sequence is 12 residues long. V shed 9 bases and J shed 4 bases, with 12 bases lying between them. The CDR3, as DNA: TGTGCCAGTGGGCCGGAACTCTATGGCTACACCTTC. This codes for CASGPELYGYTF.

The V call is TRBV20-1, the J call TRBJ2-1, with 8 bases identical to TRBD2. Germline V gene sequence: CDR1 DFQATT, CDR2 SNEGSKA (reference sequence). V lost 6 bases, J lost 3 bases, and 10 bases stayed unmatched. The CDR3 is 15 amino acids. This CDR3 is CSASRGGPGYNEQFF. The DNA of the CDR3 is TGCAGTGCCAGTCGGGGGGGGCCTGGCTACAATGAGCAGTTCTTC.

This clone was seen a single time. One end of the junction does not line up with germline, which may come from a read error. The chain is built from TRBV9 and TRBJ2-1, with a possible D match to TRBD2 (5 bases). CDR1 SGDLS and CDR2 YYNGEE come from the germline V gene. The length of the CDR3 is 12 residues. The CDR3 region has the DNA TGTGCCAGCAGCGACGACTACCATGAGCAGTTCTTC. Translated: CASSDDYHEQFF.

V gene TRBV6-5 combines with J gene TRBJ2-7; the match to TRBD2 covers 10 bases. This CDR3 spans 16 amino acids. Germline CDR1 is MNHEY and CDR2 is SVGAGI. V dropped 2 bases and J dropped 2; count of bases not matched to a gene: 6. CDR3 region: CASSYGLAGDTYEQYF. As DNA, the CDR3 is TGTGCCAGCAGTTACGGTCTAGCGGGGGACACCTACGAGCAGTACTTC.

As DNA, the CDR3 is TGTGCCAGTAGTATAAGCGGCCTAGCGGGAGGGGCAGATACGCAGTATTTT. It specifies CASSISGLAGGADTQYF. The chain joins TRBV19 to TRBJ2-3, with 12 bases that match TRBD2. The CDR3 sequence is 17 residues long. Germline-derived CDR1 and CDR2 are LNHDA and SQIVND (reference sequence). Unmatched junction bases numbered 7, after V lost 2 bases and J lost 4 bases.

In its sample, this clone was seen once. This sequence joins TRBV12-3 or TRBV12-4 and TRBJ2-4; D not certain. CDR3 length: 13 amino acids. V shed 3 bases and J shed 8 bases, with 11 bases lying between them. The CDR3 DNA reads as TGTGCCAGCAGTTTGAGGCGAAATTACATTCAGTACTTC. Translated: CASSLRRNYIQYF.

The chain has TRBV28 and TRBJ2-7, with 11 nucleotides matching TRBD1. Germline loops: CDR1 MDHEN, CDR2 SYDVKM. This CDR3 has 15 amino acids. The trim removed 3 bases at V and 5 bases at J, leaving 6 bases unmatched. CDR3 DNA sequence: TGTGCCAGCAGTTTTACCCCGGACAGGGGGCACGAGCAGTACTTC. Translating gives CASSFTPDRGHEQYF.

The gene calls are TRBV3-1 (or the pseudogene TRBV3-2) and TRBJ2-7; 7 bases line up with TRBD1. The CDR3 extends over 14 amino acids. V gave up 0 bases and J gave up 7 bases; unmatched junction bases: 6. Germline V gives CDR1 LGHDT, CDR2 YNNKEL (reference sequence). In DNA, the CDR3 is TGTGCCAGCAGCCAAGATAGTGGACAGGCTGAGCAGTACTTC. The encoded protein is CASSQDSGQAEQYF.

The CDR3 loop is CGGANTGELFF. The CDR3 nucleotides read TGTGGGGGGGCGAACACCGGGGAGCTGTTTTTT. V gene TRBV2 combines with J gene TRBJ2-2; perhaps TRBD2 as D (6 bases). The CDR3 sequence is 11 residues long. From germline, CDR1 is SNHLY and CDR2 FYNNEI.

V usage is TRBV7-2 and J usage is TRBJ1-1, with unresolved D. V was trimmed by 3 bases and J by 3 bases, leaving 11 bases between them. CDR1 and CDR2 (germline): SGHTA, FQGNSA. CDR3 length: 14 amino acids. The CDR3 coding sequence is TGTGCCAGCAGCTTGACACCGAGGGACACTGAAGCTTTCTTT. Its translation: CASSLTPRDTEAFF.

The chain recombines TRBV28 with TRBJ2-3; possible D gene TRBD2, 5 bases. CDR1 MDHEN and CDR2 SYDVKM come from the germline V gene. There are 15 residues in the CDR3. V dropped 2 bases and J dropped 2 bases, with 11 bases sitting between them. CDR3 region: CASSLVTGVTDTQYF. In DNA form, the CDR3 reads TGTGCCAGCAGTTTAGTGACCGGGGTCACAGATACGCAGTATTTT.

This rearrangement joins TRBV27 to TRBJ1-3, with D hard to call. Germline assignment: CDR1 MNHEY and CDR2 SMNVEV (reference sequence). V lost 8 bases to trimming and J lost 0 bases, with 8 bases between them. The CDR3 has 13 amino acids. The CDR3 DNA follows: TGTGCCAGCTGGAGTGACTCTGGAAACACCATATATTTT. Protein: CASWSDSGNTIYF.

The chain joins TRBV6-5 to TRBJ2-5; no clear D gene. The CDR3 sequence is 15 residues long. Trimming stripped 6 bases from V and 2 bases from J, with 16 bases between. Germline assignment: CDR1 MNHEY and CDR2 SVGAGI. The CDR3 here is CASSPWQARQETQYF. The CDR3 DNA follows: TGTGCCAGCAGCCCCTGGCAGGCCCGACAAGAGACCCAGTACTTC.

The chain couples TRBV29-1 to TRBJ2-3; TRBD2 agrees at 11 bases. This CDR3 spans 16 amino acids. The germline CDR1 and CDR2 sequences are SQVTM and ANQGSEA. Trimming at V came to 7 bases and at J to 4 bases, leaving 13 bases not matched to a gene. The CDR3 loop reads CSGILTSGGLADTQYF. The CDR3, as DNA: TGCAGCGGGATCCTAACTAGCGGGGGATTGGCAGATACGCAGTATTTT.

The chain combines TRBV6-6 with TRBJ1-3; no clear D. V was shortened by 5 bases and J by 4 bases, with 9 bases between the two germline ends. Per germline, CDR1 MNHNY and CDR2 SVGAGI (reference sequence). The CDR3 spans 13 residues. The CDR3 loop is CASSLKTGNTIYF. As DNA, the CDR3 is TGTGCCAGCAGTCTTAAGACAGGAAACACCATATATTTT.

This chain links TRBV6-2 or TRBV6-3 with TRBJ1-2, with a tentative D call TRBD1 (6 bases). Germline V gene sequence: CDR1 MNHEY, CDR2 SVGEGT. V shed 5 bases and J shed 10 bases, with 17 bases lying between them. CDR3 length equals 13 residues. The CDR3 sequence is CASSDGTIRSYTF. The CDR3 bases are TGTGCCAGCAGTGACGGGACAATAAGATCCTACACCTTC.

The V and J genes are TRBV5-1 and TRBJ1-1; no clear D gene. CDR3 length equals 13 residues. Looked up from germline, CDR1 is SGHRS and CDR2 is YFSETQ. Trimming took off 2 bases at V and 1 base at J, with 6 bases between the two ends. CDR3 DNA sequence: TGCGCCAGCAGCTTTTACTCGAACACTGAAGCTTTCTTT. The encoded protein is CASSFYSNTEAFF.

This clone was observed a single time. The CDR3 sequence: CATLRGALNEQFF. CDR3 in DNA: TGTGCCACACTCCGGGGGGCCCTAAATGAGCAGTTCTTC. The genes are TRBV7-9 and TRBJ2-1; a weak D match, TRBD2 (7 bases). Germline CDR1 and CDR2: SEHNR and FQNEAQ (reference sequence). V was clipped by 10 bases and J by 7 bases, with 17 bases between them. This CDR3 comprises 13 residues.

The chain combines TRBV5-4 with TRBJ2-7; no reliable D call. Trimming took 1 base from V and 3 from J, leaving 8 bases between them. This CDR3 is built from 13 residues. Germline CDR1 reads SGHNT; CDR2 reads YYREEE (reference sequence). The CDR3 protein is CASSLSLGYEQYF. The CDR3 bases are TGTGCCAGCAGCTTGTCCCTAGGCTACGAGCAGTACTTC.